This TCR beta chain was found in a study of monozygotic twins with cystic fibrosis (dated by TCRdb to the early 2020s). Background on the whole study: Barcoded libraries were prepared with about 15 PCR cycles from three micrograms of fragmented DNA. TCR beta repertoires were compared within and between 16 monozygotic twin pairs with cystic fibrosis so that genetic influence on V and J gene usage could be assessed. The cohort included ten female and six male twin pairs, mostly children and adolescents, aged 2.0 to 36.4 years with a median of roughly 9.1 years. On the day of blood sampling, twins were ranked among about 1,100 cohort participants for weight-for-height and for FEVPerc (FEV1 disease centile). Data for three of the twin pairs had been reported earlier in a different context. What the research found in general, with its limitations: V gene usage was most similar to the co-twin in 13 of 16 pairs, and J usage was most similar to the co-twin in 8 of 16 pairs, which suggests genetic constraints. Monozygotic CF twin pairs shared significantly more nucleotide-identical clonotypes within each pair than unrelated CF individuals shared with one another (P = 0.000026, Mann-Whitney). The cohort was small, and the number of shared CDR3s showed no association with age, concordance or disease severity. Simpson clonality was generally low (median around 0.01), which suggests a naive-dominated repertoire, and clonality was higher in the most severely affected patients.

V and J lose 4 bases and 7 bases, and a span of 19 bases separates them. CDR1 and CDR2 (KGHSH, LQKENI) derive from the germline V gene. From the cysteine through the phenylalanine, the CDR3 covers 15 amino acids. The kept DNA is CDR3 alone, 45 bases in frame from the first base. Following the manufacturer's instructions, the researchers used the immunoSEQ immune profiling system to amplify TCR beta CDR3 regions via multiplex PCR. An Illumina NextSeq system was used to carry out the sequencing. The published analysis was carried out like this. Sequence data were processed on the immunoSEQ Analyzer platform, and clonality was computed as the square root of Simpson's index of productive rearrangements. Similarity in V and J usage was quantified by Jensen-Shannon distance, and CDR3 generation probabilities were calculated with OLGA. The immuneACCESS database (August 2020) and VDJdb (December 2020) were searched for shared CDR3 sequences. The table was pulled from immuneACCESS by TCRdb, which kept in-frame rearrangements only. Such tables lose some clones; where checked, under half of the loss comes from unresolved V genes, and the rest has no known cause. The D gene and trimming were derived from the DNA, and the V and J assignments and clone size from that table. The sample includes some 33,000 clones, with just over 90% observed a single time. The ten largest clones add up to 0.15% to 0.2% of the sample.

The twin pairs came from the European Cystic Fibrosis Twin and Sibling Study Cohort, a cohort that recruited patients from some 150 CF clinics across 14 European countries. Zygosity and CFTR genotype were verified in-house, and zygosity was tested by multiplex PCR of nine short tandem repeat loci. Each twin gave a peripheral blood sample, and clinical parameters were documented on that same day of blood sampling. Phenol/chloroform extraction was used to isolate genomic DNA from peripheral blood cells, and the DNA was then kept in TE buffer at 4 degrees C. As to this clone: Its cognate antigen has yet to be identified. Base quality data are lacking; no much larger clone is found one base away.

This sequence uses TRBV18 and TRBJ1-1; the best D guess is TRBD1, with 5 bases matching. The TCR sequence derives from a boy between 2 and 10 years old with cystic fibrosis. The sequencing sample was made of blood. CDR3 protein: CASSLTGTAKGEAFF. The DNA reads TGTGCCAGCTCACTAACCGGGACTGCTAAAGGTGAAGCTTTCTTT.